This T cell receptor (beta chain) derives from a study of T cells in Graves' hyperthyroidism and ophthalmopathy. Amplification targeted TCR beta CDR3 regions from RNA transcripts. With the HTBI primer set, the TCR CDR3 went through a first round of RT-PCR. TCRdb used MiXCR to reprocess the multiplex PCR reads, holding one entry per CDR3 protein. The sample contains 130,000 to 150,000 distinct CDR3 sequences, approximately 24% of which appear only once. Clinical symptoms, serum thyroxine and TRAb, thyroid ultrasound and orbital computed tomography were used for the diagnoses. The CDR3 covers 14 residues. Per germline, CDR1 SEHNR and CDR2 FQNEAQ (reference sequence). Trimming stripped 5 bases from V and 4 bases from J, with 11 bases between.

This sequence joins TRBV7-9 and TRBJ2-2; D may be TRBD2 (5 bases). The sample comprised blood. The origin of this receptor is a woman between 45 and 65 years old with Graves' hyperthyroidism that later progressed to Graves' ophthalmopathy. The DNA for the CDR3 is TGTGCCAGCAGCAGAGGACTCGCCACCGGGGAGCTGTTTTTT. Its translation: CASSRGLATGELFF. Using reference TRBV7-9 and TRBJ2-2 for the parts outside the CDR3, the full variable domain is DTGVSQNPRHKITKRGQNVTFRCDPISEHNRLYWYRQTLGQGPEFLTYFQNEAQLEKSRLLSDRFSAERPKGSFSTLEIQRTEQGDSAMYLCASSRGLATGELFFGEGSRLTVL.